This paragraph reports one T cell receptor (beta chain). These data come from a study of Ad26.COV2.S vaccination and SARS-CoV-2 variants. Profiling relied on immunoSEQ multiplex PCR, and the TCRdb table lists in-frame clones only, not all of them. Of around 140,000 clones listed, about nine tenths were seen once; the top ten hold approximately 5.1%. Trimming took 3 bases from V and 0 from J, leaving 10 bases between them. This CDR3 has 15 amino acids. CDR1 is SGDLS, CDR2 YYNGEE, per germline. Here the sequenced sample was peripheral blood, taken after recovery from COVID-19. J is TRBJ2-1 and V is TRBV9; D is unresolved. The clonotype comes from a human donor who had recovered from COVID-19. For the CDR3, the DNA is TGTGCCAGCAGCGCCGACCCCGGCTCCTACAATGAGCAGTTCTTC. This encodes CASSADPGSYNEQFF.